This TCR beta chain appears in the sequencing data of a study of CD8+ T cells in alopecia areata. A remark on this clone: Its antigen is still unknown.

V gave up 4 bases and J gave up 5 bases, with 17 bases separating them. The CDR3 is 16 amino acids. In germline, CDR1 is MGHRA, CDR2 YSYEKL. RNA extraction and reverse transcription yielded cDNA as sequencing template. The method was immunoSEQ multiplex PCR; TCRdb's version includes in-frame clones alone and lacks a portion of them. The sample contains tens of thousands of clones, approximately 58% of which appear only once. Overall study results and limits: Sequencing of scalp samples also captures resident alphabeta T cells of normal skin.

The sequencing here drew on CD8+ T cells sorted from blood, taken at week 0. The V and J genes are TRBV4-1 and TRBJ1-4; no clear D gene. This TCR was sampled from a human donor with alopecia areata. The DNA for the CDR3 is TGCGCCAGCAGCCCGGGTGAAGGAGGCGAGAATGAAAAACTGTTTTTT. Its protein is CASSPGEGGENEKLFF.